The clone carrying this TCR beta chain was counted only a few times. This CDR3 has 16 residues. Looked up from germline, CDR1 is SGHTA and CDR2 is FQGNSA. The V and J ends lost 1 base and 4 bases, in that order; junction bases with no gene match: 6. Next came a second PCR, run for roughly 6 to 11 cycles, which used a sample-barcoded 5' primer along with a J-beta primer mix. TCRdb re-called the 5' RACE reads through MiXCR, storing one row per CDR3 protein. The profile shows approximately 1,100,000 distinct CDR3 sequences, 35% to 50% of them singletons. This sample stems from a study of blood T cells in healthy people across ages.

The chain carries TRBV7-2 and TRBJ2-3; 9 nucleotides agree with TRBD2. The receptor was isolated from an older woman in good health. The specimen sequenced was blood. The CDR3 protein is CASSLGGGRAPDTQYF. The CDR3 region has the DNA TGTGCCAGCAGCTTAGGTGGCGGGAGGGCCCCAGATACGCAGTATTTT. Using reference TRBV7-2 and TRBJ2-3 for the parts outside the CDR3, the full variable domain is GAGVSQSPSNKVTEKGKDVELRCDPISGHTALYWYRQSLGQGLEFLIYFQGNSAPDKSGLPSDRFSAERTGGSVSTLTIQRTQQEDSAVYLCASSLGGGRAPDTQYFGPGTRLTVL.